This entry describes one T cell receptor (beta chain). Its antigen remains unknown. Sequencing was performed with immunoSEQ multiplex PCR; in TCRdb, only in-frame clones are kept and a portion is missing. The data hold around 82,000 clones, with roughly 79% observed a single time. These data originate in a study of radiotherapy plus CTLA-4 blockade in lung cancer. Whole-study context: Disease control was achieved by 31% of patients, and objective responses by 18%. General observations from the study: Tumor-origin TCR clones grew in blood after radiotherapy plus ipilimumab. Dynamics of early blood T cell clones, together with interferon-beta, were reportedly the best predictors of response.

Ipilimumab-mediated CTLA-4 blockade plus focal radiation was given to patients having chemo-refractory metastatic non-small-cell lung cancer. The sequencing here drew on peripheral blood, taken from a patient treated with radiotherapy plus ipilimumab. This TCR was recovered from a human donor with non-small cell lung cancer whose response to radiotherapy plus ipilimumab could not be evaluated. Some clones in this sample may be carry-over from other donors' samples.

DNA of the CDR3: TGTGCCAGCAGCTTAGCACAGGGCGGCGAGCAGTACTTC. It translates to CASSLAQGGEQYF. The chain uses TRBV11-2 and TRBJ2-7, with a weak D call TRBD1 (6 bases). The CDR3 covers 13 residues. Trimming pared 1 base from V and 6 bases from J, leaving 10 bases between. The germline CDR1 and CDR2 sequences are SGHAT and FQNNGV.